This T cell receptor (beta chain) emerged from a study of T cells after yellow fever vaccination (dated 2019 in TCRdb). Broadly, across the study: The SMART-Seq v4 Ultra Low Input RNA kit was used to prepare libraries from fractions with low cell numbers. To track T-cell clones before and after primary and booster YFV17D yellow fever vaccination, bulk TCR alpha and beta repertoires were sequenced longitudinally. Two healthy male donors made up the cohort, one aged 18 to 29 years and the other aged 30 to 40 years. Blood samples were taken at several timepoints before and after primary and secondary immunization, and bulk PBMC replicates and cell subsets were isolated. What the study reported, not specific to this receptor: The secondary T-cell response was weaker than the primary response but faster, peaking on day 5 instead of day 15. After the booster, most of the clones that had expanded following primary vaccination were detected again (roughly 96% of CD4 and 85% to 90% of CD8), which suggests that memory was broadly maintained. Computational filtering was required because FACS-sorted repertoires could contain abundant contaminating clonotypes from the bulk population. Because the study included only two donors, the extent to which the findings can be generalized is limited. A small fraction of clonotypes showed up in both the CD4 and CD8 compartments, probably as a result of convergent recombination.

The intended sense of this specimen's treatment or condition label: live attenuated yellow fever vaccine strain. At each blood-draw timepoint, two biological replicates of bulk PBMCs were obtained. A standard Ficoll-Paque protocol was used to isolate PBMCs from peripheral blood. TriZol was used to extract RNA from bulk PBMCs, CD4 and CD8 fractions, and dextramer-positive and dextramer-negative fractions. Sequencing was carried out with an Illumina NovaSeq 6000. Synthesis of TCR cDNA relied on 5'RACE template switching, a step that introduced a universal primer site along with unique molecular identifiers. cDNA synthesis was primed from both the TCR alpha and TCR beta constant segments. Library amplification used two PCR steps, and the second PCR step added sample barcodes and sequencing adapters. Libraries were sequenced on Illumina HiSeq 2500 (2x100 bp) or NovaSeq (2x150 bp). The source study handled its data this way. Demultiplexing of reads and collapsing into UMI consensus sequences were performed with MIGEC, and V(D)J alignment was carried out with MiXCR. Vaccine-responding clonotypes were defined with edgeR using replicate PBMC samples, requiring FDR below 0.01 and a log2 fold change above 5 up to day 15. Each bulk clonotype received a CD4 or CD8 identity based on whether the sequenced CD4 or CD8 repertoire contained that clonotype at higher abundance. Clones were called with MiXCR by TCRdb after fastp trimmed the public reads at Q25, and only in-frame beta chains were retained. Here each entry gathers all rows of one CDR3 protein and keeps the most common genes and DNA. TCRdb, not the original authors, processed these V and J calls. The table for this sample lists some 350,000 distinct CDR3 sequences; 3.5% to 4.5% of them were counted only once. The ten largest clonotypes hold approximately 25% of the sample.

This clonotype showed up many times. Its specific antigen is unknown. Per-base qualities were not stored, and no clone one base away is much larger. Relative to germline, V is 1 base shorter and J is 8 bases shorter, with 8 bases between their ends. The germline V gene sets CDR1 to SGHTA and CDR2 to FQGNSA. Measured from the cysteine to the phenylalanine, the CDR3 is 12 residues long. Solely the CDR3 DNA is kept, with 36 bases framed from the first base. The specimen was PBMCs, collected 5 days after the yellow fever booster vaccination. The chain is made from TRBV7-2 and TRBJ1-2; the D gene lacks a confident call. The clonotype comes from a man aged 18-30 years who received the YFV17D yellow fever vaccine. The DNA reads as follows: TGTGCCAGCAGCTTAGAAGAGGGAGGCTACACCTTC. It encodes CASSLEEGGYTF. The entire variable domain, with the stretches around the CDR3 drawn from the reference TRBV7-2 and TRBJ1-2 proteins, is GAGVSQSPSNKVTEKGKDVELRCDPISGHTALYWYRQSLGQGLEFLIYFQGNSAPDKSGLPSDRFSAERTGGSVSTLTIQRTQQEDSAVYLCASSLEEGGYTFGSGTRLTVV.